These 25 T cell receptor beta chains came from one sample sequenced in a study of molecular identifiers for immune sequencing clone quantification. TCRdb ran MiXCR on the PCR reads and lists one entry per CDR3 protein. The sample records over 90,000 distinct CDR3 sequences, 30% to 35% being singletons. Sample: naive CD8+ T cells from blood, with Jurkat cell RNA spiked in. The subset: FACS-sorted CD8+CD4-CCR7+CD45RA+ naive T cells. The receptors here all came from a human donor in good health. Some libraries in this study had Jurkat cell RNA spiked in.

V and J are TRBV21-1 and TRBJ1-5; the tabulated D call, TRBD1, remains unverified against the DNA. TRBV21-1 is flagged as a pseudogene. This CDR3 has 14 amino acids. The CDR3 reads CASGLSGGVQPQHF. The CDR3 region has the DNA TGTGCCAGCGGGTTGTCAGGGGGCGTTCAGCCCCAGCATTTT.

A word on this clonotype: One base away lies a much larger clone, so this may be a sequencing read error. This chain joins TRBV28 and TRBJ2-7; D may be TRBD2 (6 bases). The V end was cut by 8 bases, the J end by 6 bases, with 20 bases between. The CDR3 has 14 amino acids. Germline CDR1 is MDHEN and CDR2 is SYDVKM. CDR3 sequence: CASCSLGGGLEQYF. CDR3 nucleotides: TGTGCCAGCTGCTCCTTAGGCGGAGGGCTCGAGCAGTACTTC.

The chain is built from TRBV14 and TRBJ2-5; D remains ambiguous. CDR3 length: 16 residues. V was shortened by 0 bases and J by 3 bases, with 14 bases between the two germline ends. CDR1 SGHDN and CDR2 FVKESK come from the germline V gene. The CDR3 region is CASSQDGPSLKETQYF. The CDR3 DNA is TGTGCCAGCAGCCAAGACGGGCCATCACTAAAAGAGACCCAGTACTTC.

With respect to this clonotype: A much larger clone differs from this one at a single base, so this may be a read error. The J gene is TRBJ2-1, the V gene TRBV7-8, with D maybe TRBD2 (6 bases). The CDR3 is 12 amino acids. The germline gives CDR1 SGHVS, CDR2 FQNEAQ. The CDR3 coding sequence is TGTGCCAGCAGCCCAAAGACTAGAGGGGCGGTCTTC. This sequence encodes CASSPKTRGAVF.

Worth noting for this clonotype: This may arise from a read error, as a much more abundant clone is one base away. The chain has TRBV28 and TRBJ2-7; 15 bases match TRBD2. Per germline, CDR1 MDHEN and CDR2 SYDVKM. This CDR3 region has 14 residues. The V gene end was trimmed by 6 bases and the J gene end by 5 bases; junction bases not matched to a gene: 2. In DNA, the CDR3 is TGTGCCAGCAGGGGACTAGCGGGGGGCCACGAGCAGTACTTC. Protein sequence: CASRGLAGGHEQYF.

This clonotype occurred once. Given the absence of the conserved phenylalanine or tryptophan at the CDR3 end, a read error is likely. The chain links TRBV14 to TRBJ2-5; D is possibly TRBD1 (6 bases). The CDR3 loop spans 13 amino acids. CDR1 and CDR2 from the germline V gene are SGHDN and FVKESK. The V gene lost 3 bases and the J gene lost 2 bases, with 7 bases spanning the gap. CDR3 nucleotides: TGTGCCAGCAGCCAGGGACAACAAGAGACCCAGTACCTC. Its protein is CASSQGQQETQYL.

V is TRBV12-3 or TRBV12-4 and J is TRBJ2-5; 8 bases are a match to TRBD1. The CDR3 runs 15 residues. The V segment lost 7 bases and the J segment 2 bases; nucleotides outside the gene matches: 9. CDR3 nucleotides: TGTGCCAGCATGTATGACAGGGGACCTCAAGAGACCCAGTACTTC. Translated, it gives CASMYDRGPQETQYF.

Regarding this clonotype: This may come from a read error, since a much larger clone is one base off. The conserved final phenylalanine or tryptophan is absent from the CDR3, which likely points to a read error. CDR3 coding DNA: TGTGCCAGCAGCTCCAGGGAGGGAGTACAGGCTGAAGCTTTCTTA. Amino acids: CASSSREGVQAEAFL. V is TRBV7-9 and J is TRBJ1-1, with D maybe TRBD1 (5 bases). The CDR3 contains 15 residues. V lost 4 bases and J lost 6, with 18 bases in between. The germline gives CDR1 SEHNR, CDR2 FQNEAQ (reference sequence).

This clonotype was picked up many times. The chain links TRBV24-1 to TRBJ1-1; no clear D. CDR1 is KGHDR, CDR2 SFDVKD, per germline. Trimming cost V 5 bases and J 6 bases, with 9 bases left between them. CDR3 length equals 12 residues. The chain's CDR3 is CATSAGGAEAFF. The DNA for the CDR3 is TGTGCCACCAGTGCCGGAGGCGCTGAAGCTTTCTTT.

The chain joins TRBV28 to TRBJ1-2; D is unresolved. Trimming cost V 6 bases and J 6 bases, with 5 bases left between them. This CDR3 has 10 amino acids. Germline V CDR1 and CDR2: MDHEN, SYDVKM. In nucleotides, the CDR3 is TGTGCCAGCAGCCATAATGGCTACACCTTC. As protein: CASSHNGYTF.

This clonotype has ten or more counts. V gene TRBV11-2 combines with J gene TRBJ2-3; TRBD1 is a possible D gene (5 bases). CDR1 is SGHAT and CDR2 is FQNNGV in the germline V gene. The V gene lost 3 bases and the J gene lost 2 bases, with 9 bases spanning the gap. The CDR3 length is 14 residues. The CDR3 nucleotides read TGTGCCAGCAGCTTTTGGGGCTTCACAGATACGCAGTATTTT. It specifies CASSFWGFTDTQYF.

A remark on this clonotype: An end of the junction does not agree with germline; a read error may underlie this. This chain uses TRBV29-1 with TRBJ2-3, with 7 bases fitting TRBD1. Germline loops: CDR1 SQVTM, CDR2 ANQGSEA. The CDR3 runs 14 residues. The CDR3 here is CSVERGQRKDTQNF. In DNA, the CDR3 is TGCAGCGTTGAGAGGGGGCAGCGGAAGGATACGCAGAATTTT.

This clonotype has just a few counts. This sequence joins TRBV28 and TRBJ2-5; D is possibly TRBD1 or TRBD2 (5 bases each). The CDR3 is 15 amino acids. Between the trimmed V and J ends, which lost 7 bases and 0 bases, there was a span of 15 bases. The germline gives CDR1 MDHEN, CDR2 SYDVKM. CDR3 nucleotide sequence: TGTGCCAGCAACCCCTATCGGGGCTACCAAGAGACCCAGTACTTC. This translates into CASNPYRGYQETQYF.

This clonotype has more than one count but fewer than ten. A much larger clone differs from this one at a single base, so this may be a read error. The rearrangement uses TRBV6-2 or TRBV6-3 and TRBJ1-1; TRBD1 might be the D (5 bases). With 5 bases removed from V and 4 bases from J, the gap between germline ends came to 14 bases. This CDR3 spans 14 amino acids. Germline V lookup: CDR1 MNHEY, CDR2 SVGEGT. The CDR3 sequence is CASSNAGKGTEAFF. The CDR3 DNA sequence: TGTGCCAGCAGTAACGCAGGGAAGGGCACTGAAGCTTTCTTT.

The gene calls are TRBV9 and TRBJ1-2; a possible D gene is TRBD1 (6 bases). There are 16 residues in the CDR3. V was pared by 2 bases and J by 4 bases, with 18 bases between. The germline V gene encodes CDR1 SGDLS and CDR2 YYNGEE. In DNA form, the CDR3 reads TGTGCCAGCAGCGTGGGCTATAGGGACACTGGCTATGGCTACACCTTC. This encodes CASSVGYRDTGYGYTF.

This clonotype occurred many times. CDR3 in DNA: TGCAGTGCTAGATACCATGGGGAGTTAAATCAGCCCCAGCATTTT. Its translation: CSARYHGELNQPQHF. The chain uses TRBV20-1 and TRBJ1-5; D ambiguous. CDR3 length equals 15 residues. The V gene's germline CDR1 is DFQATT and CDR2 SNEGSKA (reference sequence). The germline V and J ends were trimmed by 2 bases and 4 bases, with 15 bases remaining between them.

This clonotype came up a few times. The chain couples TRBV7-2 to TRBJ2-3; 8 bases map to TRBD2. The J segment lost 0 bases and the V segment lost 11 bases, leaving 10 bases of the junction unmatched. Germline CDR1 is SGHTA and CDR2 is FQGNSA. The CDR3 is 15 residues long. CDR3 loop: CASENGRGSTDTQYF. The CDR3 region has the DNA TGTGCCTCAGAAAACGGGAGGGGTAGCACAGATACGCAGTATTTT.

Points on this clonotype: A much larger clone lies one base from this, so it may be a read error. V usage is TRBV11-2 and J usage is TRBJ2-2; TRBD2 matches 9 bases. Germline V gene lookup returns CDR1 SGHAT and CDR2 FQNNGV. This CDR3 is 14 amino acids long. The CDR3 coding sequence is TGTGCCAGCATCCTAGCGGGGAACACCGGGGAGCTGCTTTTT. Translating gives CASILAGNTGELLF.

This clonotype was counted a few times. The chain couples TRBV20-1 to TRBJ2-5; 14 bases align to TRBD2. This CDR3 spans 15 amino acids. V dropped 4 bases and J dropped 4; count of bases not matched to a gene: 5. The germline CDR1 and CDR2 sequences are DFQATT and SNEGSKA (reference sequence). CDR3 in DNA: TGCAGTGCTACCGGACTAGCGGGAGGTTCAGAGACCCAGTACTTC. It yields the protein CSATGLAGGSETQYF.

This clonotype turned up a few times. CDR3 region: CASLLADLSTDTQYF. CDR3 sequence (DNA): TGTGCCAGCCTCCTAGCGGACCTTTCCACAGATACGCAGTATTTT. The chain joins TRBV7-8 to TRBJ2-3; TRBD2 matches 7 bases. The CDR3 runs 15 residues. V gave up 8 bases and J gave up 2 bases; unmatched junction bases: 10. Germline CDR1 is SGHVS and CDR2 is FQNEAQ.

As to this clonotype: A read error may explain this, as a much larger clone is one base away. The chain joins TRBV6-5 to TRBJ2-4; D is unclear. V dropped 0 bases and J dropped 7 bases, with 16 bases sitting between them. CDR1 is MNHEY, CDR2 SVGAGI, per germline. The CDR3 has 16 amino acids. In DNA, the CDR3 is TGTGCCAGCAGTTACTCGCCCCTGCCACCTCTGAACATTCAGTACTTC. This gives the protein CASSYSPLPPLNIQYF.

This clonotype showed up many times. The chain has TRBV7-8 and TRBJ2-7; 9 bases are a match to TRBD2. This CDR3 spans 14 amino acids. V lost 4 bases to trimming and J lost 7 bases; unmatched junction nucleotides: 8. The germline gives CDR1 SGHVS, CDR2 FQNEAQ. CDR3 loop: CASSSSAGGYEQYF. The CDR3 nucleotides are TGTGCCAGCAGCTCGTCAGCGGGAGGTTATGAGCAGTACTTC.

This clonotype was seen a few times. J is TRBJ1-5 and V is TRBV7-9; D is uncertain. Per the germline V gene, CDR1 is SEHNR and CDR2 is FQNEAQ (reference sequence). CDR3 length equals 14 residues. V lost 8 bases, J lost 8 bases, and 19 bases lay in between. CDR3 in DNA: TGTGCCAGCGGCCCGGTGATGGGTGGCGAGCCCCAGCATTTT. Its protein is CASGPVMGGEPQHF.

The V call is TRBV20-1, the J call TRBJ2-3; TRBD2 is a possible D gene (5 bases). Trimming pared 0 bases from V and 0 bases from J, leaving 13 bases between. The CDR3 has 16 amino acids. CDR1 is DFQATT and CDR2 is SNEGSKA in the germline V gene (reference sequence). CDR3 sequence (DNA): TGCAGTGCTAGAGATCAAACTAGTAGTAGCACAGATACGCAGTATTTT. This translates into CSARDQTSSSTDTQYF.

The chain has TRBV6-2 or TRBV6-3 and TRBJ2-5, with D possibly being TRBD2 (5 bases). The CDR3 loop spans 15 amino acids. The germline V gene has CDR1 MNHEY and CDR2 SVGEGT. Trimming took off 0 bases at V and 4 bases at J, with 12 bases between the two ends. The CDR3 region is CASSYSMRGGETQYF. In nucleotides, the CDR3 is TGTGCCAGCAGTTACTCGATGAGAGGAGGAGAGACCCAGTACTTC.